The rows below give T cell receptor beta chains drawn from one sample of a study of shared clonotypes between healthy human individuals. TCRdb's table, derived via immunoSEQ multiplex PCR, lists solely in-frame clones and lacks some. The sample lists about 820,000 clones, about 91% occurring once. Sequenced input: naive CD8+ T cells sorted from blood. The receptor set was obtained from a man aged 30 to 45 in good health. Each CDR3 is given with its conserved first and last residue.

CDR3aa: CASSGTGANVLTF
v_gene: TRBV6-5
j_gene: TRBJ2-6

CDR3aa: CASGGSLALSQPQHF
v_gene: TRBV6-6
j_gene: TRBJ1-5

CDR3aa: CASSQGQPKLLTEAFF
v_gene: TRBV5-6
j_gene: TRBJ1-1

CDR3aa: CASARGYEQYF
v_gene: TRBV28
j_gene: TRBJ2-7

CDR3aa: CASSLFAGDKSYEQYF
v_gene: TRBV7-6
j_gene: TRBJ2-7

CDR3aa: CASSFGQGSLLEQYF
v_gene: TRBV5-1
j_gene: TRBJ2-7

CDR3aa: CASSLDLVNTEAFF
v_gene: TRBV7-6
j_gene: TRBJ1-1

CDR3aa: CASSQDTETQYF
v_gene: TRBV4-1
j_gene: TRBJ2-5

CDR3aa: CAISETLMNTEAFF
v_gene: TRBV10-3
j_gene: TRBJ1-1

CDR3aa: CASRLAETYNEQFF
v_gene: TRBV6-5
j_gene: TRBJ2-1

CDR3aa: CSVRGSMTGANEQFF
v_gene: TRBV29-1
j_gene: TRBJ2-1

CDR3aa: CASSFIEVTDTQYF
v_gene: TRBV28
j_gene: TRBJ2-3

CDR3aa: CASSSNFPGTPGGEQYF
v_gene: TRBV7-2
j_gene: TRBJ2-7

CDR3aa: CAWSFSHFETQYF
v_gene: TRBV30
j_gene: TRBJ2-5

CDR3aa: CASSFGPPPEDEQFF
v_gene: TRBV7-8
j_gene: TRBJ2-1

CDR3aa: CASKMGGPYEQYF
v_gene: TRBV27
j_gene: TRBJ2-7

CDR3aa: CAISPLAGVGNEQFF
v_gene: TRBV10-3
j_gene: TRBJ2-1

CDR3aa: CSVELRDGYTF
v_gene: TRBV29-1
j_gene: TRBJ1-2

CDR3aa: CASSGGAATNEKLFF
v_gene: TRBV9
j_gene: TRBJ1-4

CDR3aa: CASSSSGEQFF
v_gene: TRBV7-9
j_gene: TRBJ2-1

CDR3aa: CASSMERGLRNEQFF
v_gene: TRBV19
j_gene: TRBJ2-1

CDR3aa: CASSLHGGSIYGYTF
v_gene: TRBV11-2
j_gene: TRBJ1-2

CDR3aa: CASNAVGYGYTF
v_gene: TRBV9
j_gene: TRBJ1-2

CDR3aa: CASSFGTSGSQQETQYF
v_gene: TRBV27
j_gene: TRBJ2-5

CDR3aa: CASSQEYKDRRNYGYTF
v_gene: TRBV4-2
j_gene: TRBJ1-2

CDR3aa: CASSRGLAGTDTQYF
v_gene: TRBV27
j_gene: TRBJ2-3

CDR3aa: CASRMQGLNTEAFF
v_gene: TRBV4-1
j_gene: TRBJ1-1

CDR3aa: CAIGRESYNEQFF
v_gene: TRBV5-4
j_gene: TRBJ2-1

CDR3aa: CASRMTGGHTGELFF
v_gene: TRBV19
j_gene: TRBJ2-2

CDR3aa: CASSYGTSGNQETQYF
v_gene: TRBV10-1
j_gene: TRBJ2-5

CDR3aa: CASSEQSGQAGTDTQYF
v_gene: TRBV6-4
j_gene: TRBJ2-3

CDR3aa: CASRFRLAGFSDTQYF
v_gene: TRBV12-2
j_gene: TRBJ2-3

CDR3aa: CASSLTFPSDSYNEQFF
v_gene: TRBV11-2
j_gene: TRBJ2-1

CDR3aa: CASSSGALQPQHF
v_gene: TRBV27
j_gene: TRBJ1-5

CDR3aa: CASSFRKGYTF
v_gene: TRBV28
j_gene: TRBJ1-2

CDR3aa: CASSAGHF
v_gene: TRBV9
j_gene: TRBJ2-7

CDR3aa: CASRPSGGEQYF
v_gene: TRBV7-9
j_gene: TRBJ2-7

CDR3aa: CASKVETAAYEQYF
v_gene: TRBV5-1
j_gene: TRBJ2-7

CDR3aa: CASSLGSDEQYF
v_gene: TRBV13
j_gene: TRBJ2-7

CDR3aa: CASSLGAGAINEQFF
v_gene: TRBV7-9
j_gene: TRBJ2-1

CDR3aa: CASSFSGRFPYEQYF
v_gene: TRBV7-2
j_gene: TRBJ2-7

CDR3aa: CASSGLAESSYEQYF
v_gene: TRBV6-6
j_gene: TRBJ2-7

CDR3aa: CASSLSVSGEFTGELFF
v_gene: TRBV5-1
j_gene: TRBJ2-2

CDR3aa: CASSLAQGVTEAFF
v_gene: TRBV7-9
j_gene: TRBJ1-1

CDR3aa: CATRRERDSYNEQFF
v_gene: TRBV28
j_gene: TRBJ2-1

CDR3aa: CASLGGRALSYNEQFF
v_gene: TRBV2
j_gene: TRBJ2-1

CDR3aa: CASSQDPWTGGNYEQYF
v_gene: TRBV4-1
j_gene: TRBJ2-7